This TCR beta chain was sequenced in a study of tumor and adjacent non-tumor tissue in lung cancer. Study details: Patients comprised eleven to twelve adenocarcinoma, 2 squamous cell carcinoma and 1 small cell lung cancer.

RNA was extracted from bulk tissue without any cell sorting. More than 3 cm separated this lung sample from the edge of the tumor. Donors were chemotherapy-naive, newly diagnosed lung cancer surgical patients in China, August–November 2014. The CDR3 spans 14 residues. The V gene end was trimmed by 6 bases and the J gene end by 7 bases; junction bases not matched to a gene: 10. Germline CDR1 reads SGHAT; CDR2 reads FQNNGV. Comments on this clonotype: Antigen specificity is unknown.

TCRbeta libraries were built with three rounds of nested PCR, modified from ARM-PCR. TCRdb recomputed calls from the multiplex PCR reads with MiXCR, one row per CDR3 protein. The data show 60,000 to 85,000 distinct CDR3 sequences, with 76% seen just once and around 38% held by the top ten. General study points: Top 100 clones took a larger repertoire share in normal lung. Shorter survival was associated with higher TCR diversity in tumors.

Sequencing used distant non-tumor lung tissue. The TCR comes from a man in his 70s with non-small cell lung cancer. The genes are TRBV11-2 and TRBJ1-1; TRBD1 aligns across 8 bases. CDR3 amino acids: CASRTLGQGGEAFF. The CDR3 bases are TGTGCCAGCAGGACCCTAGGACAGGGCGGTGAAGCTTTCTTT. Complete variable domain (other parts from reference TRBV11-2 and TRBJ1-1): EAGVAQSPRYKIIEKRQSVAFWCNPISGHATLYWYQQILGQGPKLLIQFQNNGVVDDSQLPKDRFSAERLKGVDSTLKIQPAKLEDSAVYLCASRTLGQGGEAFFGQGTRLTVV.